This T cell receptor beta chain emerged from a study of control samples from healthy donors and cancer patients. Libraries were prepared by immunoSEQ multiplex PCR; TCRdb keeps only in-frame clonotypes and omits some of them. This table holds about 150,000 clones, roughly 92% found once. V was shortened by 1 base and J by 2 bases, with 9 bases between the two germline ends. Germline V lookup: CDR1 SGHTA, CDR2 FQGNSA. This CDR3 has 15 residues. The chain recombines TRBV7-2 with TRBJ1-5; D unresolved. Sequencing used blood. The origin of this receptor is a man aged 50 to 60 in good health. CDR3 region: CASSLDGQGNQPQHF. The DNA for the CDR3 is TGTGCCAGCAGCTTAGACGGCCAGGGCAATCAGCCCCAGCATTTT.